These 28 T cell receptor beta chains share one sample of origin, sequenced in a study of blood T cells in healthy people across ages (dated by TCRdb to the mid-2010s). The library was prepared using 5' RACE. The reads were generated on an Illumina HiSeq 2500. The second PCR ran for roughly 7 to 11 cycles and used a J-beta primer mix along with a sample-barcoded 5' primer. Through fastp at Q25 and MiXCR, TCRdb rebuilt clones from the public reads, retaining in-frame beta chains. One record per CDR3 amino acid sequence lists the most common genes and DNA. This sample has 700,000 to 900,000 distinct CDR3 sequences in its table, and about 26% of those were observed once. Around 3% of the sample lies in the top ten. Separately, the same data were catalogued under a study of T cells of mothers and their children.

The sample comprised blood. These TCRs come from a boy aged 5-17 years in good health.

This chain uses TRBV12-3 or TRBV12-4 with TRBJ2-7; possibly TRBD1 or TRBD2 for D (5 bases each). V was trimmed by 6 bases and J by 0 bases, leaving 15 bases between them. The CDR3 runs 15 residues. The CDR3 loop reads CASSVSGTHSYEQYF. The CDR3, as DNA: TGTGCCAGCAGCGTATCCGGGACCCACTCCTACGAGCAGTACTTC.

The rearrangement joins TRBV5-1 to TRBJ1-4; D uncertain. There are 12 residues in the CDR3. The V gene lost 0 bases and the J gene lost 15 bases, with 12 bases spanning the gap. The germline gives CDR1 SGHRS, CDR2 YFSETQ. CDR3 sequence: CASSLEGRLMFF. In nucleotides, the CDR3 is TGCGCCAGCAGCTTGGAGGGCAGACTAATGTTTTTT.

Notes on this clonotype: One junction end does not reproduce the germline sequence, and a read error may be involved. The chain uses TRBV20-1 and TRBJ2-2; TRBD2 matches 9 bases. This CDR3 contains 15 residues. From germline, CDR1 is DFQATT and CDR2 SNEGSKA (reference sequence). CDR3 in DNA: TGCAGTGCTAGAGAACCTAGCGGGAACACCGGGGGGCTGTTTTTT. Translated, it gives CSAREPSGNTGGLFF.

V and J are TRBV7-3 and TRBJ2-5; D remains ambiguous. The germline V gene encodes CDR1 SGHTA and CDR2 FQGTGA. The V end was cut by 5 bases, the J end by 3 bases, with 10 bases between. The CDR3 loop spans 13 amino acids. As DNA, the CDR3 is TGTGCCAGCAGCGCCTCAACGAAAGAGACCCAGTACTTC. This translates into CASSASTKETQYF.

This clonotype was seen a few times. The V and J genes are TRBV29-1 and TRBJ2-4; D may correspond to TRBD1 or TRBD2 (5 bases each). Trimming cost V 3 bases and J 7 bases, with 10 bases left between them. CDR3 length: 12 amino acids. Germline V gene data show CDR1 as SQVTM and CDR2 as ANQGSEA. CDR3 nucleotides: TGCAGCGTTGACGCAGGGACGAACATTCAGTACTTC. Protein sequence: CSVDAGTNIQYF.

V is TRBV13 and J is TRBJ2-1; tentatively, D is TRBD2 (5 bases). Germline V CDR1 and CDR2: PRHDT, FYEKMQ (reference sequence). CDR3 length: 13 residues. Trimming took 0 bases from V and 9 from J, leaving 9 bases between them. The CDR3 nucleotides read TGTGCCAGCAGCTTAGGACTAGGCATTGAGCAGTTCTTC. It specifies CASSLGLGIEQFF. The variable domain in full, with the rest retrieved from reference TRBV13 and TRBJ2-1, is AAGVIQSPRHLIKEKRETATLKCYPIPRHDTVYWYQQGPGQDPQFLISFYEKMQSDKGSIPDRFSAQQFSDYHSELNMSSLELGDSALYFCASSLGLGIEQFFGPGTRLTVL.

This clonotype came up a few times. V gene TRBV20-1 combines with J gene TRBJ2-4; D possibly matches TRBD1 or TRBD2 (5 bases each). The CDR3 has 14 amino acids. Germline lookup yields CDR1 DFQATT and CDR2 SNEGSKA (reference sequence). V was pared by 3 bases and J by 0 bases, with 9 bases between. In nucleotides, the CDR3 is TGCAGTGCTAGTCCGGGGCTAGCCAAAAACATTCAGTACTTC. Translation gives CSASPGLAKNIQYF.

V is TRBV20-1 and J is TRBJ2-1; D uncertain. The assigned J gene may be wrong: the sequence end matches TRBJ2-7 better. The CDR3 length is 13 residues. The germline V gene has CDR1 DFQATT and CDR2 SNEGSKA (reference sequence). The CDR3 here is CSAPIESAYEQYF. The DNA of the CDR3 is TGCAGTGCCCCAATAGAGAGTGCCTACGAGCAGTACTTC.

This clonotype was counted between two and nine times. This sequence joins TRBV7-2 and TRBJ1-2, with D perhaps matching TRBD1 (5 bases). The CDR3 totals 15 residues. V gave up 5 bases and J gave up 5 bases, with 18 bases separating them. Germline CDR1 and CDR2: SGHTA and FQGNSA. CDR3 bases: TGTGCCAGCAGCCCTCGGCGGGGGTATCCATATGGCTACACCTTC. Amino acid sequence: CASSPRRGYPYGYTF.

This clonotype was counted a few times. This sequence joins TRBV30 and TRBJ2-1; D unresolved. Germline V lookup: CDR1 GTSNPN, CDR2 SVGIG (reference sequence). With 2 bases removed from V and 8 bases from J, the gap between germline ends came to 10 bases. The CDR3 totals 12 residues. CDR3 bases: TGTGCCTGGAGTAAGGGTGTGGATGAGCAGTTCTTC. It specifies CAWSKGVDEQFF. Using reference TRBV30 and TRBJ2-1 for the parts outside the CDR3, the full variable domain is SQTIHQWPATLVQPVGSPLSLECTVEGTSNPNLYWYRQAAGRGLQLLFYSVGIGQISSEVPQNLSASRPQDRQFILSSKKLLLSDSGFYLCAWSKGVDEQFFGPGTRLTVL.

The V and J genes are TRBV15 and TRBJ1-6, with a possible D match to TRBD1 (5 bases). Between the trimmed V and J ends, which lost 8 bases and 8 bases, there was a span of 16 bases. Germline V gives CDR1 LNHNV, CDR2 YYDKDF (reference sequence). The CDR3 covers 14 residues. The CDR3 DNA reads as TGTGCCACCGGGCGGCCGATGGGGGATTCACCCCTCCACTTT. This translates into CATGRPMGDSPLHF. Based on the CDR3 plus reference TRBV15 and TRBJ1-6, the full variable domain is DAMVIQNPRYQVTQFGKPVTLSCSQTLNHNVMYWYQQKSSQAPKLLFHYYDKDFNNEADTPDNFQSRRPNTSFCFLDIRSPGLGDTAMYLCATGRPMGDSPLHFGNGTRLTVT.

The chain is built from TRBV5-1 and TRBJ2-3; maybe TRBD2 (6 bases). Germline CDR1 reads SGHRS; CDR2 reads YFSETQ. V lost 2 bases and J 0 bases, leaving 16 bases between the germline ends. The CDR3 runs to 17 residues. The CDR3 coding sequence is TGCGCCAGCAGCTTAAATGCGGGGAGCGCCAGCACAGATACGCAGTATTTT. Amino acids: CASSLNAGSASTDTQYF.

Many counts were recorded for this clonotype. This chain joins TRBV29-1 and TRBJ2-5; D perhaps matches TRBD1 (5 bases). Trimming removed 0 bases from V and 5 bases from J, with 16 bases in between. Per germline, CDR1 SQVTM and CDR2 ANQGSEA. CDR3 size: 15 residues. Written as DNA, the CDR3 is TGCAGCGTTGAAGAACCCAGGGCGAGGAAGGAGACCCAGTACTTC. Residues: CSVEEPRARKETQYF.

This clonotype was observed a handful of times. CDR3: CSAFNRGHEQFF. The CDR3 DNA reads as TGCAGTGCCTTTAACAGGGGGCATGAGCAGTTCTTC. This chain links TRBV20-1 with TRBJ2-1, with 9 bases identical to TRBD1. This CDR3 spans 12 amino acids. V lost 6 bases to trimming and J lost 8 bases; unmatched junction nucleotides: 5. CDR1 and CDR2 (germline): DFQATT, SNEGSKA (reference sequence).

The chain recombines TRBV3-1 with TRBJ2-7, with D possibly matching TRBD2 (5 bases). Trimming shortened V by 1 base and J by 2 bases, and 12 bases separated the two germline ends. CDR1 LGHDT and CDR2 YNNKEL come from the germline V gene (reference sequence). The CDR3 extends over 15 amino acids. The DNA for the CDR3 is TGTGCCAGCAGCCAAGCCCCGGACTCAACCTACGAGCAGTACTTC. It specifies CASSQAPDSTYEQYF.

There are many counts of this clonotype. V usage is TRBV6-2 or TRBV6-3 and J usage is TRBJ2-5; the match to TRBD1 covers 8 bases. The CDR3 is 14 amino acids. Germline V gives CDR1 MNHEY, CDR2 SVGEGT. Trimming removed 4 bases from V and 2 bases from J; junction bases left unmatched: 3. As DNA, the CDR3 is TGTGCCAGCAGTTGGACAGGGCTACAAGAGACCCAGTACTTC. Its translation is CASSWTGLQETQYF.

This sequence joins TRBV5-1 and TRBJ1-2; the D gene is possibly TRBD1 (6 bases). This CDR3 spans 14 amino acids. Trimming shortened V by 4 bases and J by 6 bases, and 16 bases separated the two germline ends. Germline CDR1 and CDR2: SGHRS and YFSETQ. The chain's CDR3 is CASSSGGLEDGYTF. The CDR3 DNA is TGCGCCAGCAGCAGTGGGGGGCTTGAGGATGGCTACACCTTC.

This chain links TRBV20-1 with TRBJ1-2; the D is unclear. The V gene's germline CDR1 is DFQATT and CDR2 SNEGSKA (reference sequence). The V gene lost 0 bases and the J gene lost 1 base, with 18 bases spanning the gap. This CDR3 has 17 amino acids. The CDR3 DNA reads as TGCAGTGCTAGAGATCTTTCAGCCGTAGCGCTTAACTATGGCTACACCTTC. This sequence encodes CSARDLSAVALNYGYTF.

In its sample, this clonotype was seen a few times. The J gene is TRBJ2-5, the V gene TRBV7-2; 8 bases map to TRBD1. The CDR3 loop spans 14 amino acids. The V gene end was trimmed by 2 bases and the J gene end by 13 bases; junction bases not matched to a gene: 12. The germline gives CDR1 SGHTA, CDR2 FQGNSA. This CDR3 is CASSLLAGGGERYF. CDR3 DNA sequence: TGTGCCAGCAGCTTACTTGCAGGGGGCGGCGAGCGGTACTTC.

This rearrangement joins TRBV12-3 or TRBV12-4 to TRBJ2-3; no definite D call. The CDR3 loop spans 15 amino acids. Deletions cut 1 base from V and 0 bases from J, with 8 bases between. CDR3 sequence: CASSLVASSTDTQYF. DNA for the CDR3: TGTGCCAGCAGTTTAGTTGCCTCTAGCACAGATACGCAGTATTTT.

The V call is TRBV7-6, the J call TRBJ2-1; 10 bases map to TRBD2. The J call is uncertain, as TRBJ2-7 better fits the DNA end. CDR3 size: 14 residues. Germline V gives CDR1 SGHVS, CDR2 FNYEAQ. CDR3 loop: CASIRSGGVNEQYF. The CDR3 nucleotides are TGTGCCAGCATCCGGAGCGGGGGGGTGAACGAGCAGTACTTC.

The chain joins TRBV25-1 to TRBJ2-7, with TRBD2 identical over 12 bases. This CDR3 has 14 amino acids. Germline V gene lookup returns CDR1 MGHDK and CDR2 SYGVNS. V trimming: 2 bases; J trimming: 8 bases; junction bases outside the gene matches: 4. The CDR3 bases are TGTGCCAGCAGTGAAAAACTAGCGGGAGGTAAGCAGTACTTC. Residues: CASSEKLAGGKQYF.

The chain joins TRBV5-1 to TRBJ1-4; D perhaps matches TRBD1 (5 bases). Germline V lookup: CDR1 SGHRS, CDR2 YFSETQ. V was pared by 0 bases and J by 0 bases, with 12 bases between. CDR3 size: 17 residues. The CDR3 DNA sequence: TGCGCCAGCAGCTTGGAGGGGTCCAGGGCAACTAATGAAAAACTGTTTTTT. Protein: CASSLEGSRATNEKLFF.

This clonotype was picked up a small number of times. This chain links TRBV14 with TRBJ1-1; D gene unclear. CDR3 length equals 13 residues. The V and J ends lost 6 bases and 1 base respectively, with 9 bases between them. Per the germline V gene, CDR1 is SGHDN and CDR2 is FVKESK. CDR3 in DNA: TGTGCCAGCAGGCGAGAGGGGAACACTGAAGCTTTCTTT. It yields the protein CASRREGNTEAFF.

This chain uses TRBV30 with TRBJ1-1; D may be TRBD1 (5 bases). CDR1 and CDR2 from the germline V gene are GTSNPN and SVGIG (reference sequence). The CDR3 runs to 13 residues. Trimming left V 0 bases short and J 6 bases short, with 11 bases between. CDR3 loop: CAWSVRGYAEAFF. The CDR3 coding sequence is TGTGCCTGGAGTGTAAGGGGTTACGCTGAAGCTTTCTTT.

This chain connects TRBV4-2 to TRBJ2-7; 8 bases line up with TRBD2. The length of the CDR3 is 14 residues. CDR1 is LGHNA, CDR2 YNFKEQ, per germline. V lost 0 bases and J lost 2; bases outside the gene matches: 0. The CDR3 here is CASSQELAAYEQYF. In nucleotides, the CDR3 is TGTGCCAGCAGCCAAGAACTAGCGGCCTACGAGCAGTACTTC.

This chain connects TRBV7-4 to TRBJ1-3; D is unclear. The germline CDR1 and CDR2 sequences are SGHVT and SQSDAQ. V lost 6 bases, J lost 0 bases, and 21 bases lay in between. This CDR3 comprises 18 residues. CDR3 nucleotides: TGTGCCAGCAGTCTCCAAGAGGGCCCGATCTTCTCTGGAAACACCATATATTTT. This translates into CASSLQEGPIFSGNTIYF. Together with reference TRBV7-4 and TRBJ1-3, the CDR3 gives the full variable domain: GAGVSQSPRYKVAKRGRDVALRCDSISGHVTLYWYRQTLGQGSEVLTYSQSDAQRDKSGRPSGRFSAERPERSVSTLKIQRTEQGDSAVYLCASSLQEGPIFSGNTIYFGEGSWLTVV.

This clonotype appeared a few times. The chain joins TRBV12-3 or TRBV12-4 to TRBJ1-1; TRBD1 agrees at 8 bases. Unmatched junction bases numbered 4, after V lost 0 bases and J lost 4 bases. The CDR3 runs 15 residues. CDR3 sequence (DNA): TGTGCCAGCAGTTTAGCCCTGACAGGGGCCACTGAAGCTTTCTTT. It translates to CASSLALTGATEAFF.